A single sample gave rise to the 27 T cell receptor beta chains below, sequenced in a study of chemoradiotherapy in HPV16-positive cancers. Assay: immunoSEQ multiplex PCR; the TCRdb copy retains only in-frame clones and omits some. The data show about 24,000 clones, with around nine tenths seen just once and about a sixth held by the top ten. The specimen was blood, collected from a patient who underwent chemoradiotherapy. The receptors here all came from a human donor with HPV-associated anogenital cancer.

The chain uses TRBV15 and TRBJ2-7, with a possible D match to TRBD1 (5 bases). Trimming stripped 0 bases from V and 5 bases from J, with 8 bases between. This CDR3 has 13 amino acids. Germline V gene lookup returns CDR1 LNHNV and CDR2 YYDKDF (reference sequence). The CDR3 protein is CATSREPGHEQYF. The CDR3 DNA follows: TGTGCCACCAGCAGAGAGCCAGGGCACGAGCAGTACTTC.

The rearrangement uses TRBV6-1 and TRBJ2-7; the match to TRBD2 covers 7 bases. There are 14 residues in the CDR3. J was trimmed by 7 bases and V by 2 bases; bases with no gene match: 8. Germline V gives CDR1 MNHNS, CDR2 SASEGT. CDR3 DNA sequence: TGTGCCAGCAGTGAAAAGGGCTCAGCGGGGGAGCAGTACTTC. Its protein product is CASSEKGSAGEQYF.

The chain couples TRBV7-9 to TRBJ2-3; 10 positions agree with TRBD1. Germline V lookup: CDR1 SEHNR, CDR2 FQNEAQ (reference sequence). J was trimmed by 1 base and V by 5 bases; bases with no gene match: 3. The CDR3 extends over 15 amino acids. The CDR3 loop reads CASSPGQGGTDTQYF. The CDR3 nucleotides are TGTGCCAGCAGCCCTGGACAGGGGGGCACAGATACGCAGTATTTT.

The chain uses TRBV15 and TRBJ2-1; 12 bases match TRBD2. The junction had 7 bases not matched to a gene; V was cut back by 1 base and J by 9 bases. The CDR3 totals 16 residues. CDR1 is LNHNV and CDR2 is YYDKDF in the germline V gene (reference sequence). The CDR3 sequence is CATSRVIGLAGTEQFF. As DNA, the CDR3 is TGTGCCACCAGCAGAGTGATCGGACTAGCGGGAACTGAGCAGTTCTTC.

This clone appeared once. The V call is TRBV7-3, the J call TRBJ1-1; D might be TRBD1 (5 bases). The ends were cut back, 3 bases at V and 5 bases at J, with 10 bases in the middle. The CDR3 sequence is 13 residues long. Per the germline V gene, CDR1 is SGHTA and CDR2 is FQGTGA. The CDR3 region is CASSFTGGTEAFF. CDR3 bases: TGTGCCAGCAGCTTCACAGGAGGGACTGAAGCTTTCTTT.

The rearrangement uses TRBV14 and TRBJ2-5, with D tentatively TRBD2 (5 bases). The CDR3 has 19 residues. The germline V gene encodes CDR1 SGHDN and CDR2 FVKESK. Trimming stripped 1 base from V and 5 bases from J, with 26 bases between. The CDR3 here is CASSQVHFGTGSARETQYF. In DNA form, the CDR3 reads TGTGCCAGCAGCCAAGTGCATTTCGGAACGGGATCAGCGCGGGAGACCCAGTACTTC.

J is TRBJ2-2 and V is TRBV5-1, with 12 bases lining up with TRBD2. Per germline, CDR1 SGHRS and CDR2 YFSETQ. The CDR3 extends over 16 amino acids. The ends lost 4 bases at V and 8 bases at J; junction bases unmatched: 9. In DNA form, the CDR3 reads TGCGCCAGCAGCCCCCTACTAGCGGGAGGTACGGGGGAGCTGTTTTTT. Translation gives CASSPLLAGGTGELFF.

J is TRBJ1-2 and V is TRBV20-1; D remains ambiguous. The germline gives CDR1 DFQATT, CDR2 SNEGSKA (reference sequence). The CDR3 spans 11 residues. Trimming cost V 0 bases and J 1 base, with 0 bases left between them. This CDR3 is CSARDNYGYTF. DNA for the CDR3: TGCAGTGCTAGAGATAACTATGGCTACACCTTC.

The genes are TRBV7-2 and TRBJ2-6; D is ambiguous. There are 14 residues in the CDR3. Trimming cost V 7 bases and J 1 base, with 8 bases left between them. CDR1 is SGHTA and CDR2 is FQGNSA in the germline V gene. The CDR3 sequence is CASTALSGANVLTF. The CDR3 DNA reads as TGTGCCAGCACGGCCCTTTCTGGGGCCAACGTCCTGACTTTC.

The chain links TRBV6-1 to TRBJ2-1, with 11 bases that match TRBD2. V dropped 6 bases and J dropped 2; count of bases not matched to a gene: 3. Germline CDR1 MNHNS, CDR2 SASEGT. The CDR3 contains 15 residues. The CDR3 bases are TGTGCCAGCAGCTTGACTAGCGGGACCTACAATGAGCAGTTCTTC. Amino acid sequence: CASSLTSGTYNEQFF.

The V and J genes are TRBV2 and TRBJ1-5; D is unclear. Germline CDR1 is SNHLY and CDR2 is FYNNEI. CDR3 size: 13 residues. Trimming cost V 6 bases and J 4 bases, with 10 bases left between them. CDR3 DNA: TGTGCCAGCAGGAAGGGAACTAATCAGCCCCAGCATTTT. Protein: CASRKGTNQPQHF.

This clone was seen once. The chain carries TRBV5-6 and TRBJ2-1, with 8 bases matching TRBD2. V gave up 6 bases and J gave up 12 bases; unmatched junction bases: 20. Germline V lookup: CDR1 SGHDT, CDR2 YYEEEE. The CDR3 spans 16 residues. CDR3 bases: TGTGCCAGCACCCGGGGGGGCGGGGGTGACCTAGGGACGCAGTTCTTC. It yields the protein CASTRGGGGDLGTQFF.

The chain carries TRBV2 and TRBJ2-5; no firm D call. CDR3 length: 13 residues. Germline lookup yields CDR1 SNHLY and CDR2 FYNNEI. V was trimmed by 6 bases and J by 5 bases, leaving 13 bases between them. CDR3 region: CASRATSSETQYF. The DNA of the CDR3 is TGTGCCAGCAGAGCGACCAGCTCGGAGACCCAGTACTTC.

CDR3 region: CASGEGARANTGELFF. The DNA for the CDR3 is TGTGCCAGCGGTGAGGGGGCACGCGCGAACACCGGGGAGCTGTTTTTT. The chain is built from TRBV7-2 and TRBJ2-2; TRBD1 aligns across 7 bases. The V segment lost 8 bases and the J segment 0 bases; nucleotides outside the gene matches: 9. The CDR3 length is 16 residues. Germline-derived CDR1 and CDR2 are SGHTA and FQGNSA. The full variable domain, rest sourced from reference TRBV7-2 and TRBJ2-2, is GAGVSQSPSNKVTEKGKDVELRCDPISGHTALYWYRQSLGQGLEFLIYFQGNSAPDKSGLPSDRFSAERTGGSVSTLTIQRTQQEDSAVYLCASGEGARANTGELFFGEGSRLTVL.

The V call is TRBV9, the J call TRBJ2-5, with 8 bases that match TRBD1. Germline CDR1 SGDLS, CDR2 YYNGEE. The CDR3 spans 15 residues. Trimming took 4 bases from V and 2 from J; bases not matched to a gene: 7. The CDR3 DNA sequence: TGTGCCAGCAGCCTGGGGACAGGTACTCAAGAGACCCAGTACTTC. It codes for CASSLGTGTQETQYF.

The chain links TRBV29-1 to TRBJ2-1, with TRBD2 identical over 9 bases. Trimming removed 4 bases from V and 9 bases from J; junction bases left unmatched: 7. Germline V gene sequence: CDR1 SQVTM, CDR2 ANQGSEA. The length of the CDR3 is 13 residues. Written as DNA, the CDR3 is TGCAGCGTTGGTCGGGCTAGCGGGGCTGAGCAGTTCTTC. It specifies CSVGRASGAEQFF.

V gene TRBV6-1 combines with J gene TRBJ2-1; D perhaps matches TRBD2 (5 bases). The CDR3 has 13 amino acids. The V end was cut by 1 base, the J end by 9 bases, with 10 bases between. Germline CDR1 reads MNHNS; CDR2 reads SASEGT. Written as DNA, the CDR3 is TGTGCCAGCAGTGAAGTGAGGGTTTCTGAGCAGTTCTTC. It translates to CASSEVRVSEQFF.

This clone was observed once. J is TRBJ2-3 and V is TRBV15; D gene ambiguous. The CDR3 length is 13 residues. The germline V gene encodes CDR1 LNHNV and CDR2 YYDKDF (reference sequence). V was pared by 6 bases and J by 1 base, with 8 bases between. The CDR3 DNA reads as TGTGCCACCAGAAGGTTGGGCACAGATACGCAGTATTTT. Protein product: CATRRLGTDTQYF.

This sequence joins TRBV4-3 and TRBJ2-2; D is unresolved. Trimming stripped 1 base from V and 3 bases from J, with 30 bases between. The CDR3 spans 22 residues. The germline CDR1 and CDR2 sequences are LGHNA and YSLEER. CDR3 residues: CASSQGVCWVIVGKRYTGELFF. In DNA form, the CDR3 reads TGCGCCAGCAGCCAAGGAGTATGCTGGGTTATCGTAGGAAAAAGGTACACCGGGGAGCTGTTTTTT.

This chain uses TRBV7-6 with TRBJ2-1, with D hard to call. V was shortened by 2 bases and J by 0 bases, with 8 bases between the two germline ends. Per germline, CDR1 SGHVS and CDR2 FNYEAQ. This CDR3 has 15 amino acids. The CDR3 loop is CASSLIPDSYNEQFF. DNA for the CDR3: TGTGCCAGCAGCTTAATTCCCGACTCCTACAATGAGCAGTTCTTC. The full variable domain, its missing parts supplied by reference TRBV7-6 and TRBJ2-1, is GAGVSQSPRYKVTKRGQDVALRCDPISGHVSLYWYRQALGQGPEFLTYFNYEAQQDKSGLPNDRFSAERPEGSISTLTIQRTEQRDSAMYRCASSLIPDSYNEQFFGPGTRLTVL.

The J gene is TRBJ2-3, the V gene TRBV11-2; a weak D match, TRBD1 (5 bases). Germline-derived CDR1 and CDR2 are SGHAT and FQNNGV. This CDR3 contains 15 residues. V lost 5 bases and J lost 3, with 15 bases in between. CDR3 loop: CASSLGLPGTDTQYF. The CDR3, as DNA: TGTGCCAGCAGCCTCGGTTTGCCAGGGACAGATACGCAGTATTTT.

CDR3 nucleotide sequence: TGTGCCAGTAGTACCCCCGGTAGCCCCAGTAACACCGGGGAGCTGTTTTTT. It is translated as CASSTPGSPSNTGELFF. The chain recombines TRBV19 with TRBJ2-2; D is uncertain. CDR1 and CDR2 from the germline V gene are LNHDA and SQIVND (reference sequence). The CDR3 covers 17 residues. V lost 4 bases, J lost 2 bases, and 17 bases lay in between.

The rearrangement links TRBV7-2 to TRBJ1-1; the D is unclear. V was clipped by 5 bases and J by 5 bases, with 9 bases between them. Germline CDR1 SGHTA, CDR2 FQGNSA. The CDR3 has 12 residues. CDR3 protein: CASSKGLTEAFF. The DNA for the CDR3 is TGTGCCAGCAGCAAAGGGTTGACTGAAGCTTTCTTT.

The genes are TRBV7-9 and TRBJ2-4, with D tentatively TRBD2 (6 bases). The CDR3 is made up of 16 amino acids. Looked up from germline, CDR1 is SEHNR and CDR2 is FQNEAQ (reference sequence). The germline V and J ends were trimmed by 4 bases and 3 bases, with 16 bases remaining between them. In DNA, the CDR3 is TGTGCCAGCAGCTCCGGAGGCGGGACGGACAAAAACATTCAGTACTTC. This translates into CASSSGGGTDKNIQYF.

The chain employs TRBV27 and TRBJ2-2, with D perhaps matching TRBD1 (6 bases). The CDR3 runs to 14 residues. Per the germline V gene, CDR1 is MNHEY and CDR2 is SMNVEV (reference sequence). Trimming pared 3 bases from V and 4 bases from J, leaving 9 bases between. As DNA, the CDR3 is TGTGCCAGCAGTTTTGGGGGCGTCACCGGGGAGCTGTTTTTT. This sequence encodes CASSFGGVTGELFF.

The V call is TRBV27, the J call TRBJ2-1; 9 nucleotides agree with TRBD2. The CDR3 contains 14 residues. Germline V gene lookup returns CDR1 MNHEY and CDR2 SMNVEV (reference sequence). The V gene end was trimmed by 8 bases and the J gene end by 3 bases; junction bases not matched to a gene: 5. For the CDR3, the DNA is TGTGCCAGCCATAGTAGCGGGAGCTACAATGAGCAGTTCTTC. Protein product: CASHSSGSYNEQFF.

The CDR3 is CASSLVGEGTEAFF. The CDR3 nucleotides read TGTGCCAGCAGCTTGGTGGGCGAGGGCACTGAAGCTTTCTTT. The rearrangement links TRBV5-4 to TRBJ1-1, with no clear D. Germline V gives CDR1 SGHNT, CDR2 YYREEE (reference sequence). The V and J ends lost 0 bases and 4 bases respectively, with 10 bases between them. This CDR3 has 14 amino acids.